What follows are 30 T cell receptor beta chains derived from one specimen sequenced in a study of blood T cell repertoires in COVID-19. TCRdb's copy holds only in-frame clones and misses some; the assay was immunoSEQ multiplex PCR. The sample includes 400,000 to 450,000 clones, around 89% seen only once; the top ten take roughly 1.5%. Sequenced: peripheral blood. These receptor sequences come from a woman in her thirties or forties with COVID-19, enrolled during active disease.

This clone was counted between two and nine times. The chain combines TRBV19 with TRBJ2-2; D uncertain. CDR1 is LNHDA and CDR2 is SQIVND in the germline V gene (reference sequence). Trimming cost V 5 bases and J 4 bases, with 11 bases left between them. CDR3 size: 14 residues. As DNA, the CDR3 is TGTGCCAGTAGTTTAAATCTAATCACCGGGGAGCTGTTTTTT. Translated: CASSLNLITGELFF.

The chain uses TRBV30 and TRBJ2-5; D not certain. CDR1 is GTSNPN, CDR2 SVGIG, per germline (reference sequence). V gave up 0 bases and J gave up 2 bases, with 7 bases separating them. The CDR3 runs to 13 residues. This chain's CDR3 is CAWSVGVQETQYF. Written as DNA, the CDR3 is TGTGCCTGGAGTGTAGGAGTTCAAGAGACCCAGTACTTC.

The chain joins TRBV6-5 to TRBJ1-5; 8 bases line up with TRBD1. This CDR3 region has 14 residues. Germline V gene sequence: CDR1 MNHEY, CDR2 SVGAGI. V was clipped by 6 bases and J by 7 bases; unmatched bases: 8. As DNA, the CDR3 is TGTGCCAGCAGGACGACAGGGGACACCCAGCCCCAGCATTTT. Translated, it gives CASRTTGDTQPQHF.

This rearrangement joins TRBV2 to TRBJ1-3, with TRBD1 identical over 8 bases. The J segment lost 0 bases and the V segment lost 5 bases, leaving 9 bases of the junction unmatched. This CDR3 has 17 amino acids. Looked up from germline, CDR1 is SNHLY and CDR2 is FYNNEI. The CDR3 spells CASSPGTGALSGNTIYF. CDR3 DNA: TGTGCCAGCAGTCCGGGGACAGGCGCACTCTCTGGAAACACCATATATTTT.

The V call is TRBV6-5, the J call TRBJ2-5; D is unclear. The V gene lost 6 bases and the J gene lost 4 bases, with 15 bases spanning the gap. Germline assignment: CDR1 MNHEY and CDR2 SVGAGI. The CDR3 loop spans 14 amino acids. The CDR3 sequence: CASSPSGGRETQYF. The CDR3 DNA reads TGTGCCAGCAGCCCCTCCGGCGGTCGAGAGACCCAGTACTTC.

This rearrangement joins TRBV27 to TRBJ1-4; no firm D call. The ends were cut back, 3 bases at V and 0 bases at J, with 8 bases in the middle. CDR3 length: 15 residues. Germline V gene lookup returns CDR1 MNHEY and CDR2 SMNVEV (reference sequence). CDR3 sequence (DNA): TGTGCCAGCAGTTTGGGCCGAGCAACTAATGAAAAACTGTTTTTT. Translated: CASSLGRATNEKLFF.

The chain uses TRBV5-1 and TRBJ1-1, with D hard to call. Trimming shortened V by 0 bases and J by 1 base, and 10 bases separated the two germline ends. Germline lookup yields CDR1 SGHRS and CDR2 YFSETQ. CDR3 size: 15 residues. The CDR3 bases are TGCGCCAGCAGCTTGGTCTCGGGATCGAACACTGAAGCTTTCTTT. Translation gives CASSLVSGSNTEAFF.

This clone was seen a handful of times. The chain employs TRBV28 and TRBJ1-2; possibly TRBD1 for D (5 bases). Between the trimmed V and J ends, which lost 10 bases and 2 bases, there was a span of 20 bases. The CDR3 is made up of 15 amino acids. Per germline, CDR1 MDHEN and CDR2 SYDVKM. The CDR3 DNA sequence: TGTGCCACCGAGGGACTTAGACTCCAGAACTATGGCTACACCTTC. Its protein product is CATEGLRLQNYGYTF.

Written as DNA, the CDR3 is TGTGCCAGCCCCGGGACAGGGTACTCCTACGAGCAGTACTTC. Translating it yields CASPGTGYSYEQYF. This chain links TRBV6-5 with TRBJ2-7, with 9 nucleotides matching TRBD1. The length of the CDR3 is 14 residues. The V gene end was trimmed by 8 bases and the J gene end by 0 bases; junction bases not matched to a gene: 5. From germline, CDR1 is MNHEY and CDR2 SVGAGI.

Details on this clone: The junction shows a germline mismatch at one end, possibly a read error. The chain employs TRBV3-1 (or the pseudogene TRBV3-2) and TRBJ2-7, with 9 positions matching TRBD2. The CDR3 length is 12 residues. Germline V gene lookup returns CDR1 LGHDT and CDR2 YNNKEL (reference sequence). The CDR3 DNA is TGTGCCAGCAGCCAGGCTAGCGGGGTTGAGTTCTTC. Translation: CASSQASGVEFF.

The chain recombines TRBV12-5 with TRBJ2-7; unclear D gene. V shed 2 bases and J shed 5 bases, with 7 bases lying between them. Germline V gene data show CDR1 as LGHNT and CDR2 as FRNRAP. This CDR3 region has 12 residues. This chain's CDR3 is CASGLSIDEQYF. CDR3 bases: TGTGCTAGTGGTTTGTCTATCGACGAGCAGTACTTC.

The chain employs TRBV18 and TRBJ1-1; 7 bases are a match to TRBD1. V was clipped by 6 bases and J by 4 bases; unmatched bases: 8. The CDR3 runs 14 residues. Germline assignment: CDR1 KGHSH and CDR2 LQKENI. CDR3 in DNA: TGTGCCAGCTCCCCAGACAGGGTTGGCACTGAAGCTTTCTTT. Its protein product is CASSPDRVGTEAFF.

The chain employs TRBV7-6 and TRBJ2-6; 8 nucleotides agree with TRBD1. CDR1 SGHVS and CDR2 FNYEAQ come from the germline V gene. The CDR3 consists of 18 residues. Trimming removed 2 bases from V and 0 bases from J; junction bases left unmatched: 6. The CDR3: CASSLQDRALSGANVLTF. DNA for the CDR3: TGTGCCAGCAGCTTACAGGACAGGGCCCTCTCTGGGGCCAACGTCCTGACTTTC. Drawing the rest from reference TRBV7-6 and TRBJ2-6, the complete variable domain is GAGVSQSPRYKVTKRGQDVALRCDPISGHVSLYWYRQALGQGPEFLTYFNYEAQQDKSGLPNDRFSAERPEGSISTLTIQRTEQRDSAMYRCASSLQDRALSGANVLTFGAGSRLTVL.

J is TRBJ2-2 and V is TRBV7-3, with TRBD1 identical over 8 bases. The CDR3 length is 16 residues. In germline, CDR1 is SGHTA, CDR2 FQGTGA. J lost 2 bases, V lost 5 bases, and 7 bases had no gene match. For the CDR3, the DNA is TGTGCCAGCAGCCCCACCGGGACAGGAAACACCGGGGAGCTGTTTTTT. This sequence encodes CASSPTGTGNTGELFF.

The CDR3 bases are TGTGCCAGCAGCTCGTTTGGCAGGGGGAATGGCTACACCTTC. This codes for CASSSFGRGNGYTF. The chain uses TRBV7-2 and TRBJ1-2, with 7 bases fitting TRBD1. Trimming removed 4 bases from V and 6 bases from J; junction bases left unmatched: 8. Germline V gives CDR1 SGHTA, CDR2 FQGNSA. The length of the CDR3 is 14 residues.

J is TRBJ2-1 and V is TRBV10-1; TRBD2 aligns across 9 bases. Germline V gives CDR1 WNHNN, CDR2 SYGVQD (reference sequence). Trimming took 11 bases from V and 7 from J; bases not matched to a gene: 15. The CDR3 extends over 15 amino acids. The CDR3 region has the DNA TGCGCCGGGGACTTACTAGCGGGTGAGAAAAATGAGCAGTTCTTC. Residues: CAGDLLAGEKNEQFF.

This clone appeared once. The chain has TRBV6-5 and TRBJ1-3, with D uncertain. CDR3 length: 15 amino acids. Germline CDR1 and CDR2: MNHEY and SVGAGI. V was pared by 0 bases and J by 0 bases, with 6 bases between. In DNA, the CDR3 is TGTGCCAGCAGTTACTCGTGGAGCTCTGGAAACACCATATATTTT. Residues: CASSYSWSSGNTIYF.

The chain employs TRBV19 and TRBJ2-2; tentatively, D is TRBD2 (7 bases). The CDR3 is 15 residues long. Germline lookup yields CDR1 LNHDA and CDR2 SQIVND (reference sequence). Trimming left V 1 base short and J 6 bases short, with 12 bases between. The CDR3, as DNA: TGTGCCAGTAGTATAGCGGTAGGGGGGGCCGGGGAGCTGTTTTTT. Residues: CASSIAVGGAGELFF.

The V call is TRBV5-4, the J call TRBJ1-3; perhaps TRBD1 as D (5 bases). Germline CDR1 reads SGHNT; CDR2 reads YYREEE (reference sequence). The CDR3 length is 15 residues. Trimming cost V 0 bases and J 2 bases, with 9 bases left between them. For the CDR3, the DNA is TGTGCCAGCAGCTTGGCCGGGGGGGCTGGAAACACCATATATTTT. This sequence encodes CASSLAGGAGNTIYF.

The chain couples TRBV5-1 to TRBJ1-1, with D possibly TRBD1 on 5 matching bases. Looked up from germline, CDR1 is SGHRS and CDR2 is YFSETQ. V was trimmed by 3 bases and J by 4 bases, leaving 16 bases between them. The CDR3 runs to 15 residues. As DNA, the CDR3 is TGCGCCAGCAGCTGGAGCAGCCTCCAGGGCACTGAAGCTTTCTTT. Translation: CASSWSSLQGTEAFF.

The chain joins TRBV7-9 to TRBJ1-1; TRBD1 aligns across 7 bases. The V gene end was trimmed by 5 bases and the J gene end by 1 base; junction bases not matched to a gene: 4. The length of the CDR3 is 14 residues. Germline CDR1 and CDR2: SEHNR and FQNEAQ (reference sequence). The CDR3 nucleotides read TGTGCCAGCAGCGCTAGGACAGGGAACACTGAAGCTTTCTTT. Its protein product is CASSARTGNTEAFF.

The chain employs TRBV19 and TRBJ1-1; D might be TRBD1 (5 bases). The V gene lost 1 base and the J gene lost 1 base, with 7 bases spanning the gap. The CDR3 is 14 residues long. Germline CDR1 reads LNHDA; CDR2 reads SQIVND (reference sequence). CDR3 protein: CASSIGTRNTEAFF. CDR3 nucleotides: TGTGCCAGTAGTATAGGGACAAGGAACACTGAAGCTTTCTTT.

This rearrangement joins TRBV6-5 to TRBJ2-3; D is uncertain. V lost 7 bases and J lost 2, with 7 bases in between. Germline V gene data show CDR1 as MNHEY and CDR2 as SVGAGI. CDR3 size: 12 residues. This chain's CDR3 is CASTSFTDTQYF. In DNA, the CDR3 is TGTGCCAGCACAAGCTTCACAGATACGCAGTATTTT.

The chain employs TRBV5-1 and TRBJ2-1, with TRBD1 matching 8 bases. The CDR3 covers 15 residues. From germline, CDR1 is SGHRS and CDR2 YFSETQ. Unmatched junction bases numbered 7, after V lost 5 bases and J lost 3 bases. The CDR3 DNA follows: TGCGCCAGCAGTTCTCCAGGGGGCCTCTACAATGAGCAGTTCTTC. Encoded protein: CASSSPGGLYNEQFF.

This clone came up once. This chain joins TRBV4-3 and TRBJ2-7, with D maybe TRBD2 (6 bases). Germline-derived CDR1 and CDR2 are LGHNA and YSLEER. Trimming shortened V by 1 base and J by 0 bases, and 10 bases separated the two germline ends. The CDR3 spans 15 residues. The CDR3 sequence is CASSQARGTSYEQYF. The CDR3 region has the DNA TGCGCCAGCAGCCAAGCGCGGGGAACCTCCTACGAGCAGTACTTC.

In the case of this clone: Within the sample, other DNA sequences also encode this same CDR3. The J gene is TRBJ2-2, the V gene TRBV7-3; D unclear. V was trimmed by 4 bases and J by 4 bases, leaving 4 bases between them. CDR3 size: 12 residues. CDR1 SGHTA and CDR2 FQGTGA come from the germline V gene. This CDR3 is CASSSFTGELFF. The CDR3 coding sequence is TGTGCCAGCAGCTCTTTCACCGGGGAGCTGTTTTTT.

This chain's CDR3 is CASSLYRGRFDQYF. CDR3 in DNA: TGTGCCAGCAGTTTGTACAGGGGGCGGTTTGATCAGTACTTC. J is TRBJ2-7 and V is TRBV27, with 9 positions matching TRBD1. J was trimmed by 10 bases and V by 3 bases; bases with no gene match: 10. CDR1 is MNHEY, CDR2 SMNVEV, per germline (reference sequence). The CDR3 has 14 amino acids.

The chain is built from TRBV9 and TRBJ1-1; 8 nucleotides line up with TRBD1. The CDR3 runs to 18 residues. J gave up 0 bases and V 0 bases, and 10 bases lay outside the gene matches. In germline, CDR1 is SGDLS, CDR2 YYNGEE. This CDR3 reads CASSVGGTGALMNTEAFF. CDR3 sequence (DNA): TGTGCCAGCAGCGTAGGGGGGACAGGCGCTCTCATGAACACTGAAGCTTTCTTT.

This clone showed up just once. The chain joins TRBV4-3 to TRBJ2-5, with D unresolved. The V end lost 0 bases, the J end lost 4 bases, and 3 bases lay between the germline ends. The CDR3 spans 12 residues. The germline CDR1 and CDR2 sequences are LGHNA and YSLEER. This chain's CDR3 is CASSQDRETQYF. In DNA form, the CDR3 reads TGCGCCAGCAGCCAAGATAGAGAGACCCAGTACTTC.

The J gene is TRBJ1-3, the V gene TRBV3-1 (or the pseudogene TRBV3-2), with 7 bases identical to TRBD1. Trimming at V came to 2 bases and at J to 0 bases, leaving 4 bases not matched to a gene. Germline lookup yields CDR1 LGHDT and CDR2 YNNKEL (reference sequence). The CDR3 has 16 residues. CDR3 loop: CASSQPGGVSGNTIYF. The CDR3 DNA follows: TGTGCCAGCAGCCAACCAGGGGGAGTCTCTGGAAACACCATATATTTT.